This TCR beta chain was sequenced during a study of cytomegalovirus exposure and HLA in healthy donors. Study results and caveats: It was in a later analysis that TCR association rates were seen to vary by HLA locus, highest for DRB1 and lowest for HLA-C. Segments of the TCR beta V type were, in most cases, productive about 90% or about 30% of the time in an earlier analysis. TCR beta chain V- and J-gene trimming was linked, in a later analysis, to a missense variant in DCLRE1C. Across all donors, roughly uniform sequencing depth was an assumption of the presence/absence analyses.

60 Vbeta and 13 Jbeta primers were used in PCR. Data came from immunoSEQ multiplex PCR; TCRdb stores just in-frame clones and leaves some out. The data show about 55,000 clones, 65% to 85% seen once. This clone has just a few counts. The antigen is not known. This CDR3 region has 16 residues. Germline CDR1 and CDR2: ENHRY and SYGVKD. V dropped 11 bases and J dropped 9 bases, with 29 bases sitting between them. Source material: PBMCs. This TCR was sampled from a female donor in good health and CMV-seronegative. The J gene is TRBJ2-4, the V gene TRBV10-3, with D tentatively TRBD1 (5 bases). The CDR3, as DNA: TGTGCCCCACGAGGAGAAGGACACACTAATTTGGGCATTCAGTACTTC. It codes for CAPRGEGHTNLGIQYF.